Included here is one TCR beta chain sequence, with context. The clone's antigen remains unknown. Per-base quality was not reported, and no clone a single base away is much larger than it. This record comes from a study of CD8 T cells in Susac syndrome (dated by TCRdb to about 2019). About the full investigation: Repertoire sequencing was used to test whether CD8+ T cell activation and differentiation in Susac syndrome was antigen driven. Clonality of the CD8+ T cell repertoire was compared between roughly 13 healthy donors, some 14 Susac syndrome patients and fewer than 16 multiple sclerosis patients.

General findings and caveats noted by the study authors: The number of individuals in the TCR sequencing and HLA analysis was recognized as being relatively small.

RNA was extracted using the RNeasy kit, and about 0.45 to 1 microgram was reverse transcribed with random hexamers. The immunoSEQ multiplex PCR assay, covering 54 Vbeta and 13 Jbeta segments, was used to amplify TCR beta CDR3 regions. PCR amplification bias was corrected using a synthetic template baseline for primer optimization and computational correction. Processing in the source paper ran as follows. Reads were assigned to V, D and J genes according to IMGT and analyzed in immunoSEQ Analyzer, with only productive sequences retained. Clonality was calculated as one minus the Shannon entropy normalized by log2 of the number of productive unique sequences. For each patient and control, public and private clones were evaluated within the 100 most prevalent clones. Clones were defined as Susac-specific when absent from the healthy and MS cohorts, from roughly 1,000 published viral clones and from other ImmuneACCESS disease sequences. The raw public reads went through TCRdb reprocessing: fastp at Q25, MiXCR clone calling, in-frame beta chains kept. Rows are combined by CDR3 protein, so each entry shows the most common genes and DNA. None of the V and J calls come from the authors' own analysis; TCRdb made them. The sample table lists 400,000 or so distinct CDR3 sequences, 85% to 90% of them with a count of one. Around 0.12% of the sample is held by the ten biggest clonotypes.

Peripheral blood CD8+ and CD4+ T cells from healthy donors, Susac syndrome patients and multiple sclerosis patients were profiled using high-throughput TCR beta sequencing. The multiple sclerosis controls were treatment-naive patients who had stable or active relapsing-remitting disease and met the revised McDonald criteria. Bulk CD8+ and CD4+ T cells were purified magnetically by negative isolation, whereas CD8+ TEMRA cells were enriched by FACS. Blood was collected in EDTA tubes and processed within 24 hours, with PBMCs isolated through density gradient centrifugation. PBMCs intended for TCR sequencing were cryopreserved in liquid nitrogen and were subsequently thawed in a 37 degrees C water bath. The sorted or isolated CD4+, CD8+ and CD8+ TEMRA cells had a purity of 90% or higher. The sequenced material came from CD8+ T cells from PBMCs. This TCR derives from a human donor with multiple sclerosis.

The sequenced DNA is TGTGCCTGGAGAGACGACAGAACTCTCGGAGGGGAGCAGTTCTTC. Translation gives CAWRDDRTLGGEQFF. The chain uses TRBV30 and TRBJ2-1; TRBD2 is possibly the D segment (6 matching bases). The germline V gene (reference sequence) specifies GTSNPN as CDR1 and SVGIG as CDR2. Trimming costs V 3 bases and J 10 bases, and their ends lie 22 bases apart. The CDR3 runs 15 amino acids, cysteine and phenylalanine included. Just the 45-base CDR3 DNA is kept, in frame starting at base 1.